These T cell receptor beta chains were read from a single sample in a study of blood T cell repertoires in COVID-19. TCRdb's copy holds only in-frame clones and misses some; the assay was immunoSEQ multiplex PCR. The sample has 300,000 to 450,000 clones; 87% are singletons. The sample taken for sequencing was PBMCs or T cells enriched from blood (not recorded which). These receptors all stem from a man aged 40-50 years in a cohort exposed to, infected with or recovered from COVID-19 (not recorded which). Each CDR3 is given with its conserved first and last residue. D genes are given only for firm matches. Rows give clone size only sometimes, using once, few, many, or a class for an expanded clone.

D: .; V: TRBV6-6; size: .; J: TRBJ1-1; DNA: TGTGCCAGCAGTTACGAGGAAACTGAAGCTTTCTTT; CDR3: CASSYEETEAFF
D: .; V: TRBV5-4; size: .; J: TRBJ1-2; DNA: TGTGCCAGCAGCTTTGGGGGGGCGGAGAACTATGGCTACACCTTC; CDR3: CASSFGGAENYGYTF
D: TRBD1; V: TRBV7-8; size: few; J: TRBJ1-2; DNA: TGTGCCAGCAGCTTCAGGACAGGGCATACTAACTATGGCTACACCTTC; CDR3: CASSFRTGHTNYGYTF
D: .; V: TRBV11-3; size: .; J: TRBJ2-3; DNA: TGTGCCAGCAGCTTAGGTGGCGGGGTTGGAGATACGCAGTATTTT; CDR3: CASSLGGGVGDTQYF
D: .; V: TRBV18; size: once; J: TRBJ2-3; DNA: TGTGCCAGCTCACCCCTAGCCACAGATACGCAGTATTTT; CDR3: CASSPLATDTQYF
D: .; V: TRBV30; size: .; J: TRBJ1-2; DNA: TGTGCCTGGAGTGTCGGGATCTCCTATGGCTACACCTTC; CDR3: CAWSVGISYGYTF
D: .; V: TRBV7-6; size: .; J: TRBJ2-5; DNA: TGTGCCAGCAGCTCCGGTGGGGGGTCGGGGGAGACCCAGTACTTC; CDR3: CASSSGGGSGETQYF
D: .; V: TRBV28; size: once; J: TRBJ2-1; DNA: TGTGCCAGCAGCCCCCGAGACAGACCCTACAATGAGCAGTTCTTC; CDR3: CASSPRDRPYNEQFF
D: .; V: TRBV7-6; size: few; J: TRBJ1-4; DNA: TGTGCCAGCAGGGCATCGTTGACTAATGAAAAACTGTTTTTT; CDR3: CASRASLTNEKLFF
D: TRBD1; V: TRBV4-1; size: .; J: TRBJ1-2; DNA: TGCGCCAGCAGCCCCGGGGACAGCCTTTCCTATGGCTACACCTTC; CDR3: CASSPGDSLSYGYTF
D: .; V: TRBV6-5; size: few; J: TRBJ1-6; DNA: TGTGCCAGCAGTCGGAGAGGGAATAATTCACCCCTCCACTTT; CDR3: CASSRRGNNSPLHF
D: .; V: TRBV5-4; size: .; J: TRBJ1-3; DNA: TGTGCCAGCAGCTTGGCCGGTCCGGGAAACACCATATATTTT; CDR3: CASSLAGPGNTIYF
D: TRBD1; V: TRBV6-1; size: .; J: TRBJ1-2; DNA: TGTGCCAGCAGTGAAGGTTCGACAGGGGGCTATGGCTACACCTTC; CDR3: CASSEGSTGGYGYTF
D: .; V: TRBV28; size: .; J: TRBJ1-3; DNA: TGTGCCAGCAGTTCCCCCCCGTCTGGAAACACCATATATTTT; CDR3: CASSSPPSGNTIYF
D: .; V: TRBV7-3; size: .; J: TRBJ1-1; DNA: TGTGCCAGCAGCTTAACCCACATGAACACTGAAGCTTTCTTT; CDR3: CASSLTHMNTEAFF
D: TRBD2; V: TRBV18; size: .; J: TRBJ2-3; DNA: TGTGCCAGCTCACCGCTAGCGGGAGCAACAACAGATACGCAGTATTTT; CDR3: CASSPLAGATTDTQYF
D: TRBD1; V: TRBV29-1; size: .; J: TRBJ2-7; DNA: TGCAGCGTCTCCGGGACAGGAGACTACGAGCAGTACTTC; CDR3: CSVSGTGDYEQYF
D: .; V: TRBV11-2; size: .; J: TRBJ2-2; DNA: TGTGCCAGCAGCTTAGATCAGAACACCGGGGAGCTGTTTTTT; CDR3: CASSLDQNTGELFF